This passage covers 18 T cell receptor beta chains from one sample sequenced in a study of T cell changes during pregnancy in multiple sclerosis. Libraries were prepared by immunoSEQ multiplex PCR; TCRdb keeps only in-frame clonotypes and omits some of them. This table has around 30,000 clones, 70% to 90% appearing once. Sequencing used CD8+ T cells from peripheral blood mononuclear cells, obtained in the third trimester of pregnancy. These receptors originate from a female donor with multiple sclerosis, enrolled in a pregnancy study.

The CDR3 sequence: CASSFSGAYNEQFF. The DNA for the CDR3 is TGTGCCAGCAGCTTTAGCGGGGCCTACAATGAGCAGTTCTTC. The chain carries TRBV7-3 and TRBJ2-1, with 8 bases that match TRBD2. The CDR3 spans 14 residues. The germline V gene encodes CDR1 SGHTA and CDR2 FQGTGA. The trim removed 3 bases at V and 2 bases at J, leaving 0 bases unmatched.

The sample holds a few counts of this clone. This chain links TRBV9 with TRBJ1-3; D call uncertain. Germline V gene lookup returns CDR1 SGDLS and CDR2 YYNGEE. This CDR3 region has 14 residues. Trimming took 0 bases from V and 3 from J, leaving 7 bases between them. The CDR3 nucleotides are TGTGCCAGCAGCGTAGAGGAGGTTGGAAACACCATATATTTT. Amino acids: CASSVEEVGNTIYF. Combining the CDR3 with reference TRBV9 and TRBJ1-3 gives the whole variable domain DSGVTQTPKHLITATGQRVTLRCSPRSGDLSVYWYQQSLDQGLQFLIQYYNGEERAKGNILERFSAQQFPDLHSELNLSSLELGDSALYFCASSVEEVGNTIYFGEGSWLTVV.

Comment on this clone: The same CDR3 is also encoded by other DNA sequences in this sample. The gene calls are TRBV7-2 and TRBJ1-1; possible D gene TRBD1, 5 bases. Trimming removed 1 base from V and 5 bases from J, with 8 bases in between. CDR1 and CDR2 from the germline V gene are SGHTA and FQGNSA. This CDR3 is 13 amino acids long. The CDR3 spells CASSLGGGTEAFF. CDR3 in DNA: TGTGCCAGCAGCTTAGGTGGGGGGACTGAAGCTTTCTTT.

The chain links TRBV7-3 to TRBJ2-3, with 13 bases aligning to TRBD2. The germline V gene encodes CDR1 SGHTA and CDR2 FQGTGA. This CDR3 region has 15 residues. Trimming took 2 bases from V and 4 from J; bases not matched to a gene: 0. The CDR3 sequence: CASSLGTSGADTQYF. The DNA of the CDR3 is TGTGCCAGCAGCTTAGGGACTAGCGGGGCAGATACGCAGTATTTT.

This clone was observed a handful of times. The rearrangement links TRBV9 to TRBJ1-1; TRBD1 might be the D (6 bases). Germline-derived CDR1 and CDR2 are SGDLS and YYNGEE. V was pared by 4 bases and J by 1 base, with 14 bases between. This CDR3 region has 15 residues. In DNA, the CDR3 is TGTGCCAGCAGCATAGCGACAGGAGCGAACACTGAAGCTTTCTTT. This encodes CASSIATGANTEAFF.

The CDR3 DNA sequence: TGTGCCAGCAGCTTAGGGGGAGGGGTCTATGGCTACACCTTC. It specifies CASSLGGGVYGYTF. The rearrangement joins TRBV13 to TRBJ1-2; tentative D call: TRBD1 (5 bases). The CDR3 runs 14 residues. Germline V lookup: CDR1 PRHDT, CDR2 FYEKMQ (reference sequence). Trimming stripped 0 bases from V and 4 bases from J, with 9 bases between.

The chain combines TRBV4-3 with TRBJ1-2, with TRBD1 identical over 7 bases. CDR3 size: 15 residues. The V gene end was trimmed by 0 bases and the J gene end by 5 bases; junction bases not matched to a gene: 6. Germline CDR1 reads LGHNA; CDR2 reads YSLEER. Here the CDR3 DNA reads TGCGCCAGCAGCCAAGAGGCAGACAGGGAGTATGGCTACACCTTC. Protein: CASSQEADREYGYTF.

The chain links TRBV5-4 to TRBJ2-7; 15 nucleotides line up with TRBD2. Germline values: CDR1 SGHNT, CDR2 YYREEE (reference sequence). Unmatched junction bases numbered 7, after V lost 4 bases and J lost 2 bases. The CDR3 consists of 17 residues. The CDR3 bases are TGTGCCAGCAGCCCCGGACTAGCGGGGGGGATAACCTACGAGCAGTACTTC. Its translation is CASSPGLAGGITYEQYF. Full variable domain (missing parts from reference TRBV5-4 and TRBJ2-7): ETGVTQSPTHLIKTRGQQVTLRCSSQSGHNTVSWYQQALGQGPQFIFQYYREEENGRGNFPPRFSGLQFPNYSSELNVNALELDDSALYLCASSPGLAGGITYEQYFGPGTRLTVT.

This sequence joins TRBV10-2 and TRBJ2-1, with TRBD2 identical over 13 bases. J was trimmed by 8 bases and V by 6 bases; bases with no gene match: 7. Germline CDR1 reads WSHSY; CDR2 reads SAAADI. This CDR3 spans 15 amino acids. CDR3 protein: CASRDTSGGADEQFF. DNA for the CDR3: TGCGCCAGCAGGGATACTAGCGGGGGGGCCGATGAGCAGTTCTTC.

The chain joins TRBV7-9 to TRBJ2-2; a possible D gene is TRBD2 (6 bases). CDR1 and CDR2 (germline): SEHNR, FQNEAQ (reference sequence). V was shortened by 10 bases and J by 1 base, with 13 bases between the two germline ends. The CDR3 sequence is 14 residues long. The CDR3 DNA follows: TGTGCCACCGTCCCGCGGGAGAACACCGGGGAGCTGTTTTTT. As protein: CATVPRENTGELFF.

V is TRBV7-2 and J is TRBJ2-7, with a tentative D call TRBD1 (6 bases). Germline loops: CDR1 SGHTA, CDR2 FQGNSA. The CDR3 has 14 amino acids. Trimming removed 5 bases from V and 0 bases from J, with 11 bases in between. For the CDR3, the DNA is TGTGCCAGCAGCCAGGACAGCTCCTCCTACGAGCAGTACTTC. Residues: CASSQDSSSYEQYF.

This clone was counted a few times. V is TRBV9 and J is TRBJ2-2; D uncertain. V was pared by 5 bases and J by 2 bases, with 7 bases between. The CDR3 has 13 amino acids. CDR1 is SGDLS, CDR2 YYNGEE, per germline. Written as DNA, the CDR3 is TGTGCCAGCAGTCGCCTAAACACCGGGGAGCTGTTTTTT. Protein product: CASSRLNTGELFF.

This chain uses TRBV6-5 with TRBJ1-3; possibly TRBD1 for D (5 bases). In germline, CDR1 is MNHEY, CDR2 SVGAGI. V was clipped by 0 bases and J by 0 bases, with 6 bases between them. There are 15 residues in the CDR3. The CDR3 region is CASSYSGDSGNTIYF. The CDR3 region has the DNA TGTGCCAGCAGTTACTCAGGGGACTCTGGAAACACCATATATTTT.

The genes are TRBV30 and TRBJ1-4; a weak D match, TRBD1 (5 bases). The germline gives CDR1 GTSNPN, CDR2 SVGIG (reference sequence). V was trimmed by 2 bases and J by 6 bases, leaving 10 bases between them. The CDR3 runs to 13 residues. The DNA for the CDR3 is TGTGCCTGGAGTTTGGGGGGATATGAAAAACTGTTTTTT. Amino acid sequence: CAWSLGGYEKLFF.

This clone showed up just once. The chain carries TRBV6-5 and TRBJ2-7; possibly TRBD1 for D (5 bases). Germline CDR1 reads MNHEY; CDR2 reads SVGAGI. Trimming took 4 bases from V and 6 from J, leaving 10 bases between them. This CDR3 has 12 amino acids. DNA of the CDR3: TGTGCCAGCAGTTTCGACAGTGTCGAGCAGTACTTC. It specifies CASSFDSVEQYF.

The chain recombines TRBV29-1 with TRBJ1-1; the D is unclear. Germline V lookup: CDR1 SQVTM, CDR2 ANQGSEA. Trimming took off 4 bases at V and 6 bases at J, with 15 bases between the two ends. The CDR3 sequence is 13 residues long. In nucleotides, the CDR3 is TGCAGCGTTGCGTCAGGTCGCACCCCTGAAGCTTTCTTT. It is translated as CSVASGRTPEAFF. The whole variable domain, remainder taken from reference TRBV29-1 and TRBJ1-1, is SAVISQKPSRDICQRGTSLTIQCQVDSQVTMMFWYRQQPGQSLTLIATANQGSEATYESGFVIDKFPISRPNLTFSTLTVSNMSPEDSSIYLCSVASGRTPEAFFGQGTRLTVV.

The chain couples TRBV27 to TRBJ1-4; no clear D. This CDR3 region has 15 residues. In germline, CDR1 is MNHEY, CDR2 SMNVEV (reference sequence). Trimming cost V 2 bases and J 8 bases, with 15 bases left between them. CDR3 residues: CASSLVSAYREKLFF. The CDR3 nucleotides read TGTGCCAGCAGTTTAGTTTCCGCCTATAGAGAAAAACTGTTTTTT.

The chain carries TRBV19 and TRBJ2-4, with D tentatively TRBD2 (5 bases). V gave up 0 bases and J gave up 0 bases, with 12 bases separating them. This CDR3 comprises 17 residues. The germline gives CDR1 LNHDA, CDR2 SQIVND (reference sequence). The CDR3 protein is CASSIEGDYLAKNIQYF. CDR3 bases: TGTGCCAGTAGTATAGAAGGCGACTACCTAGCCAAAAACATTCAGTACTTC.